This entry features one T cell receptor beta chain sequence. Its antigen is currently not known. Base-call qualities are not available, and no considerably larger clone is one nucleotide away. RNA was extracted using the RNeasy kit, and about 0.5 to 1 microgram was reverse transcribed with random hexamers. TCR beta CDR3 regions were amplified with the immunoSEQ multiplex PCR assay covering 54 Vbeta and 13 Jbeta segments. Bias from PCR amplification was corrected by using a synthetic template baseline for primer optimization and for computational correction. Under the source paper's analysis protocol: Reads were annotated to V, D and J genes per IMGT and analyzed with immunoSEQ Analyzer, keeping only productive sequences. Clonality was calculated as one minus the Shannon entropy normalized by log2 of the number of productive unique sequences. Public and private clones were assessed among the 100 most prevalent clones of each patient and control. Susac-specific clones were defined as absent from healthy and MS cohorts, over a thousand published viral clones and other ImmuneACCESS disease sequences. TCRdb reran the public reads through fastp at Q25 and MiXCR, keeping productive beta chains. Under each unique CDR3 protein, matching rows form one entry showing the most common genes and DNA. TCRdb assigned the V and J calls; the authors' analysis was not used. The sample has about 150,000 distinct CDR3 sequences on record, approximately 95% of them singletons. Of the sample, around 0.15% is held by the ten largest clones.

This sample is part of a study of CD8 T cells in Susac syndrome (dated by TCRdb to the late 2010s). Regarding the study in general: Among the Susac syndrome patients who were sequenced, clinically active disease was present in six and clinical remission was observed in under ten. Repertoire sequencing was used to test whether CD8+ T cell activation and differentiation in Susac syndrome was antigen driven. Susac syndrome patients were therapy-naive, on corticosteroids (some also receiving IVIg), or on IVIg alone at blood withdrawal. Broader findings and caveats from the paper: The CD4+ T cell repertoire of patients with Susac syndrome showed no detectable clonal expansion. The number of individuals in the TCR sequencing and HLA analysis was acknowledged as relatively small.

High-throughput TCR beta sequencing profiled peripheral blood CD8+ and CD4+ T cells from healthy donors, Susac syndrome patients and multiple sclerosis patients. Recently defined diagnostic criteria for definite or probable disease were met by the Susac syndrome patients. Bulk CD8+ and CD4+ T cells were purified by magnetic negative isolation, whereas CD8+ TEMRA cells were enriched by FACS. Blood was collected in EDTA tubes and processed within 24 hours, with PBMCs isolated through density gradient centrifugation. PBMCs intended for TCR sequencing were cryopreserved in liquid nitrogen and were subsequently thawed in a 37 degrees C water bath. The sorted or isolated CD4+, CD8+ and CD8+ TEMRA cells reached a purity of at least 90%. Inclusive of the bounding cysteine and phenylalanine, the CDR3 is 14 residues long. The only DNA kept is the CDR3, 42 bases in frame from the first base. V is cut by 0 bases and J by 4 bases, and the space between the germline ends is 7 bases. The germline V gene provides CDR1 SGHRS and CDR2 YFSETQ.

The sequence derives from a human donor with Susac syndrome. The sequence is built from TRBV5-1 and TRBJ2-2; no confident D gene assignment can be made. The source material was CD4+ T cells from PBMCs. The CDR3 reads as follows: CASSLEPSTGELFF. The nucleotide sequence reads TGCGCCAGCAGCTTGGAGCCCTCCACCGGGGAGCTGTTTTTT.